This entry concerns a single T cell receptor (beta chain). With 0 bases clipped from V and 3 bases from J, the junction kept 15 bases outside the gene matches. The CDR3 has 20 residues. This entry is derived from a study of T cell changes during pregnancy in multiple sclerosis. Some clones are missing from TCRdb's copy, which holds only in-frame ones; the method was immunoSEQ multiplex PCR. The table lists tens of thousands of clones, 90% of them singletons, with 4.5% in the top ten. This material consisted of CD8+ T cells from peripheral blood mononuclear cells, taken after pregnancy. The chain employs TRBV6-7 and TRBJ2-2, with 8 bases fitting TRBD2. TRBV6-7 is sorted into the ORF group, with uncertain function. The TCR originated in a female donor with multiple sclerosis, enrolled in a pregnancy study. The CDR3 bases are TGTGCCAGCAGTTACTCTCGGGCCGGCGGGGGGCTAGGTGACACCGGGGAGCTGTTTTTT. Translating it yields CASSYSRAGGGLGDTGELFF.